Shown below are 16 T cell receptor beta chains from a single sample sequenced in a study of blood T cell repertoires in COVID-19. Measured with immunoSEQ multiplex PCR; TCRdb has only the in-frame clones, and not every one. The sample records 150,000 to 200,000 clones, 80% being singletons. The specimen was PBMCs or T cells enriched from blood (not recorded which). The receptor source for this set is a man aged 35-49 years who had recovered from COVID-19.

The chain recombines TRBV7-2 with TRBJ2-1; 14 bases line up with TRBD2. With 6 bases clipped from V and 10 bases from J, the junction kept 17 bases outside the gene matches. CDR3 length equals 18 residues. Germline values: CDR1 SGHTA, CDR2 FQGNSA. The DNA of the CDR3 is TGTGCCAGCAGACCCTCGTTGGGACTAGCGGGGGCCCTAGGGGAGCAGTTCTTC. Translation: CASRPSLGLAGALGEQFF.

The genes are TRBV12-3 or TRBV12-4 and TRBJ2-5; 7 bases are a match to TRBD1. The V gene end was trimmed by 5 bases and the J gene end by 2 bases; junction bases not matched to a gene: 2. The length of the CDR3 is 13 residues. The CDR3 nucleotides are TGTGCCAGCAGTCCGGGACAGCAAGAGACCCAGTACTTC. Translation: CASSPGQQETQYF.

Here the CDR3 DNA reads TGTGCCAGCACCGAAGGCGGGACTTTTACCTACGAGCAGTACGTC. Amino acids: CASTEGGTFTYEQYV. V and J are TRBV6-5 and TRBJ2-7; a weak D match, TRBD2 (6 bases). V was cut by 7 bases and J by 2 bases, with 18 bases left in between. Germline CDR1 and CDR2: MNHEY and SVGAGI. The CDR3 runs to 15 residues.

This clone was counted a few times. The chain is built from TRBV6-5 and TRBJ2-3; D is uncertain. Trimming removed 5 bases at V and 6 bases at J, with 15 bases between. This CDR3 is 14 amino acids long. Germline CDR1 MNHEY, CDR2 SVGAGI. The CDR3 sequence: CASSPTFPSDTQYF. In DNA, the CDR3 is TGTGCCAGCAGTCCCACTTTCCCCTCCGATACGCAGTATTTT.

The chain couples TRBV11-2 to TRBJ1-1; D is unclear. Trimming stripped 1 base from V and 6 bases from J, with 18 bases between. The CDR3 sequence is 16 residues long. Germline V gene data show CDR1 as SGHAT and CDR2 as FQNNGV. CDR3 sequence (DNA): TGTGCCAGCAGCTTAGTCGGCAGGTTTTCTCATGCTGAAGCTTTCTTT. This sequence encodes CASSLVGRFSHAEAFF.

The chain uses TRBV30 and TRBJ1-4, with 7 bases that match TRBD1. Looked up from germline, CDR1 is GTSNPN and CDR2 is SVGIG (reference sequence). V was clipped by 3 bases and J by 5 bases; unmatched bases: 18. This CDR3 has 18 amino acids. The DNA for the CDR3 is TGTGCCTGGAGGAGACAGGGAATCCTGAGGGGGGAAAATGAAAAACTGTTTTTT. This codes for CAWRRQGILRGENEKLFF.

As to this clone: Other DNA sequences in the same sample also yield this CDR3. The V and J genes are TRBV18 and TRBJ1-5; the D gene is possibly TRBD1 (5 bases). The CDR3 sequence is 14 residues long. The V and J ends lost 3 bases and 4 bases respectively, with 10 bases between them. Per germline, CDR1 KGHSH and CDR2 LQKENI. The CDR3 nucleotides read TGTGCCAGCTCACCGGACGGGGGAAATCAGCCCCAGCATTTT. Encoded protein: CASSPDGGNQPQHF.

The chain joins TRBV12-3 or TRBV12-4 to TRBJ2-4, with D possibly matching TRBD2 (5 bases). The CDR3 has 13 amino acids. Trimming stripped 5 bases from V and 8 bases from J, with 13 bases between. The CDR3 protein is CASSPELGHIQYF. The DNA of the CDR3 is TGTGCCAGCAGTCCGGAACTAGGGCACATTCAGTACTTC.

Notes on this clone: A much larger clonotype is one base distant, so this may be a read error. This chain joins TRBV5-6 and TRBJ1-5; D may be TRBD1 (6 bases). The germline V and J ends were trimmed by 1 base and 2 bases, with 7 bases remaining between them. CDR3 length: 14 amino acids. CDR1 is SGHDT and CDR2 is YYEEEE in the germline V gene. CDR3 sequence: CASSLSGGNQPQHF. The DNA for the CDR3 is TGTGCCAGCAGCTTGTCAGGGGGCAATCAGCCCCAGCATTTT.

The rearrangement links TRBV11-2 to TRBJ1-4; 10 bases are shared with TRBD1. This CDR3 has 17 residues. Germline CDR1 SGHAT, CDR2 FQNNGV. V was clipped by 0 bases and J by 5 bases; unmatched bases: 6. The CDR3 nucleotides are TGTGCCAGCAGCTTAGATTATGAGGACAGGGGGAATGAAAAACTGTTTTTT. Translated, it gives CASSLDYEDRGNEKLFF.

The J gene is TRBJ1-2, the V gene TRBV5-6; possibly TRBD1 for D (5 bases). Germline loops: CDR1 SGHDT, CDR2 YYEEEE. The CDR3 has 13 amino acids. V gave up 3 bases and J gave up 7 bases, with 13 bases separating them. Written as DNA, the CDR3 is TGTGCCAGCAGCTCAGGGTCCCGGCCTGGCTACACCTTC. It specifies CASSSGSRPGYTF. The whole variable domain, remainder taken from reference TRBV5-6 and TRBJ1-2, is DAGVTQSPTHLIKTRGQQVTLRCSPKSGHDTVSWYQQALGQGPQFIFQYYEEEERQRGNFPDRFSGHQFPNYSSELNVNALLLGDSALYLCASSSGSRPGYTFGSGTRLTVV.

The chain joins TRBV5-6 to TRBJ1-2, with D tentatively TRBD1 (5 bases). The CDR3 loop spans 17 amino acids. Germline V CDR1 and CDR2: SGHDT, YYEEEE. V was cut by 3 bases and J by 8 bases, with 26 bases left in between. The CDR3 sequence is CASSSDLLPFTGRGYTF. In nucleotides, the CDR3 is TGTGCCAGCAGCTCCGACCTCCTTCCGTTCACAGGAAGGGGCTACACCTTC.

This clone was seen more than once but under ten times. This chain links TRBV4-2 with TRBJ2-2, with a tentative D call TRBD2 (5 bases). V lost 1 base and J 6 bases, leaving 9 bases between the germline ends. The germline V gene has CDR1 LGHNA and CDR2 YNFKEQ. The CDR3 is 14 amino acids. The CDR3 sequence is CASSQGGLAGELFF. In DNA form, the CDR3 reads TGTGCCAGCAGCCAAGGTGGACTGGCCGGGGAGCTGTTTTTT.

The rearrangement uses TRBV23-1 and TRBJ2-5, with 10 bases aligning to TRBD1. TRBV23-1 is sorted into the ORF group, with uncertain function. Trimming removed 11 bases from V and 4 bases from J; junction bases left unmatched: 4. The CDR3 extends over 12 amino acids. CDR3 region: CARDRGGETQYF. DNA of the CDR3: TGCGCCCGGGACAGGGGTGGAGAGACCCAGTACTTC.

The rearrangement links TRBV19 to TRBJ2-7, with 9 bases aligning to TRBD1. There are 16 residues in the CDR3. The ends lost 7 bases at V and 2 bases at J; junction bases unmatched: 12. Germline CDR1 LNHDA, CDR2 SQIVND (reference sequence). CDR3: CASTLGRDRATYEQYV. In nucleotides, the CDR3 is TGTGCCAGTACCCTGGGGAGGGACAGGGCGACCTACGAGCAGTACGTC.

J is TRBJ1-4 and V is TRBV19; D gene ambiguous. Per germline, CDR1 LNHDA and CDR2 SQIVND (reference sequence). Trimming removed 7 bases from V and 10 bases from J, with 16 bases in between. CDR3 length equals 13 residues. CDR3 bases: TGTGCCAGTACCTCGGCGGTGGCGGCAAAACTGTTTTTT. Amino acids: CASTSAVAAKLFF.